Sequencing of this T cell receptor (beta chain) was carried out in a study of blood T cell repertoires in COVID-19 (TCRdb year 2020). In the study overall: Samples covering the acute and convalescent phases of COVID-19 were provided by collaborators in the United States, Italy and Spain. The material from the prospective study consisted of cDNA or gDNA derived from T cells, B-cell-depleted T cells, or PBMCs. Subjects who had been exposed to COVID-19, were actively infected with it, or had recovered from it provided the deeply sampled blood TCRbeta repertoires that made up the dataset. The repertoires were released in a freely available public database intended as a resource for research on the immune response to SARS-CoV-2. The samples were drawn from two sources: the first 160 participants of the ongoing ImmuneRACE study, and 1,000 to 1,500 subjects contributed by 6 global collaborators. The sample metadata nearly always contained a de-identified subject ID, COVID-19 status, age in years and sex. Where available, HLA class I and class II types were obtained from metadata supplied by the sample provider rather than from assay-based typing. Points the paper makes about the study in general: The quantity of clinical and demographic metadata differed by source and by participant and was supplied without curation.

Each collaborating institution followed its own protocols to collect whole blood in K2EDTA tubes. For TCRbeta analysis, collaborator samples were shipped as frozen whole blood, as isolated PBMCs, or as DNA extracted from either sample type. The immunoSEQ Assay, a bias-controlled multiplex PCR, was used to amplify TCRbeta CDR3 regions from genomic DNA. The authors' analysis ran thus. Nucleated cell counts per sample were estimated from amplification of reference gene primers within the assay. Sequence reads were collapsed and filtered to measure the absolute abundance of every unique TCRbeta CDR3 rearrangement. Productive Simpson clonality was computed per sample as the square root of Simpson's diversity index over productive rearrangements. Imported from immuneACCESS, the table was reduced by TCRdb to in-frame sequences with V and J called. These copies leave out some clones; in studies compared against another copy, an unresolved V gene accounts for under half, and the cause of the remainder is not known. That table is the source of V, J and clone size, and D and trimming were worked out from the DNA. This sample comprises over 55,000 clones, approximately 85% of them detected only once. Roughly 20% of the sample comes from the top ten.

The CDR3 runs 15 amino acids, cysteine and phenylalanine included. Just the 45-base CDR3 DNA is kept, in frame starting at base 1. CDR1 and CDR2 are drawn from the germline V gene: SQVTM, ANQGSEA. Trimming removed 1 base from V and 4 bases from J, leaving 16 bases between the germline ends. This clone came up once. The specificity of this receptor is unknown. No much larger clone exists at a distance of one base, and base qualities are not known. This chain is built from TRBV29-1 and TRBJ2-5; a tentative D call is TRBD2 (6 bases match). The receptor comes from a man in his fifties with acute or convalescent COVID-19. Input material: peripheral blood. The CDR3 in this case is CSVEAEGRLIETQYF. Read as DNA, the sequence is TGCAGCGTTGAAGCGGAAGGGAGGCTTATAGAGACCCAGTACTTC.